The 26 T cell receptor beta chains in this list originate from one sample, sequenced in a study of CD8 T cells in ankylosing spondylitis. TCRdb re-derived calls from the 5' RACE reads in MiXCR, one entry per CDR3 protein. The sample has 200,000 to 300,000 distinct CDR3 sequences, about 10% seen once. Material for sequencing was blood, either unsorted or a sorted T cell fraction (not recorded which). These TCRs come from a male donor with ankylosing spondylitis or in good health (not recorded which).

This clonotype was found many times. DNA for the CDR3: TGCAGTGCGCGAGGGCTAACGAACACCGGGGAGCTGTTTTTT. It is translated as CSARGLTNTGELFF. The chain joins TRBV20-1 to TRBJ2-2; TRBD2 might be the D (5 bases). Trimming pared 6 bases from V and 0 bases from J, leaving 11 bases between. The germline V gene has CDR1 DFQATT and CDR2 SNEGSKA (reference sequence). CDR3 length equals 14 residues.

This rearrangement joins TRBV12-3 or TRBV12-4 to TRBJ1-2; 10 nucleotides match TRBD1. This CDR3 contains 14 residues. Trimming took 3 bases from V and 6 from J; bases not matched to a gene: 4. The CDR3 DNA reads as TGTGCCAGCAGTTTCGGACAGGGGGTGAATGGCTACACCTTC. Encoded protein: CASSFGQGVNGYTF.

At least ten counts were recorded for this clonotype. The chain links TRBV3-1 to TRBJ2-1; weak D call: TRBD2 (5 bases). From germline, CDR1 is LGHDT and CDR2 YNNKEL (reference sequence). Between the trimmed V and J ends, which lost 4 bases and 10 bases, there was a span of 17 bases. The CDR3 is made up of 14 amino acids. In DNA form, the CDR3 reads TGTGCCAGCAGCCCCATGGCCATTAGCGAGGAGCAGTTCTTC. Amino acids: CASSPMAISEEQFF.

This clonotype was detected many times. The chain joins TRBV20-1 to TRBJ1-4; unclear D gene. This CDR3 comprises 14 residues. V was pared by 5 bases and J by 0 bases, with 10 bases between. Germline CDR1 DFQATT, CDR2 SNEGSKA (reference sequence). In DNA, the CDR3 is TGCAGTGCTGAGGCCTTGACAACTAATGAAAAACTGTTTTTT. Protein sequence: CSAEALTTNEKLFF.

This clonotype occurred many times. The V gene is TRBV5-1, the J gene TRBJ2-5; 10 nucleotides match TRBD2. Germline loops: CDR1 SGHRS, CDR2 YFSETQ. This CDR3 has 17 amino acids. The ends lost 1 base at V and 4 bases at J; junction bases unmatched: 10. CDR3 DNA: TGCGCCAGCAGCTTGCTGGGCCCTATAGCGGGAGGAGAGACCCAGTACTTC. Translating gives CASSLLGPIAGGETQYF.

This clonotype was counted a few times. A much more abundant neighbour one base away suggests this may be a read error. This rearrangement joins TRBV5-1 to TRBJ1-1; no firm D call. V lost 3 bases to trimming and J lost 6 bases, with 12 bases between them. Germline V gives CDR1 SGHRS, CDR2 YFSETQ. The CDR3 sequence is 13 residues long. The CDR3 reads CASSSAVGSEAFF. Written as DNA, the CDR3 is TGCGCCAGCAGCTCGGCTGTGGGGTCTGAAGCTTTCTTT.

This clonotype was found many times. The genes are TRBV20-1 and TRBJ1-5; unclear D gene. The CDR3 is 16 residues long. The germline gives CDR1 DFQATT, CDR2 SNEGSKA (reference sequence). Trimming shortened V by 6 bases and J by 0 bases, and 18 bases separated the two germline ends. The CDR3 spells CSANSKGSYSNQPQHF. CDR3 sequence (DNA): TGCAGTGCGAACTCAAAGGGATCTTATAGCAATCAGCCCCAGCATTTT.

This clonotype has just a few counts. The rearrangement uses TRBV25-1 and TRBJ2-4; D ambiguous. Germline values: CDR1 MGHDK, CDR2 SYGVNS. Trimming took 4 bases from V and 7 from J, leaving 2 bases between them. CDR3 length: 10 residues. CDR3 amino acids: CASSANIQYF. As DNA, the CDR3 is TGTGCCAGCAGTGCGAACATTCAGTACTTC.

This clonotype was found many times. J is TRBJ2-2 and V is TRBV5-1; 10 bases line up with TRBD2. The CDR3 loop spans 15 amino acids. In germline, CDR1 is SGHRS, CDR2 YFSETQ. V dropped 3 bases and J dropped 1; count of bases not matched to a gene: 0. CDR3 sequence: CASSWTSGNTGELFF. CDR3 nucleotide sequence: TGCGCCAGCAGCTGGACTAGCGGGAACACCGGGGAGCTGTTTTTT. Full variable domain (remainder filled in from reference TRBV5-1 and TRBJ2-2): KAGVTQTPRYLIKTRGQQVTLSCSPISGHRSVSWYQQTPGQGLQFLFEYFSETQRNKGNFPGRFSGRQFSNSRSEMNVSTLELGDSALYLCASSWTSGNTGELFFGEGSRLTVL.

This clonotype has only a few counts. The rearrangement links TRBV5-8 to TRBJ2-1; D possibly uses TRBD1 or TRBD2 (5 bases each). The V end lost 4 bases, the J end lost 4 bases, and 21 bases lay between the germline ends. Germline V gene sequence: CDR1 SGHTS, CDR2 YDEGEE. This CDR3 has 17 amino acids. CDR3 amino acids: CASSLEPGAPGYNEQFF. Here the CDR3 DNA reads TGTGCCAGCAGCCTGGAACCCGGGGCGCCCGGATACAATGAGCAGTTCTTC.

This clonotype was observed many times. DNA of the CDR3: TGCAGTGCTAGTCTGCGTGCGGCCAGGGGAGACTATGGCTACACCTTC. Protein: CSASLRAARGDYGYTF. The chain carries TRBV20-1 and TRBJ1-2; TRBD1 might be the D (6 bases). The CDR3 spans 16 residues. Deletions cut 3 bases from V and 3 bases from J, with 20 bases between. CDR1 DFQATT and CDR2 SNEGSKA come from the germline V gene (reference sequence).

This clonotype was counted at least ten times. V and J are TRBV4-1 and TRBJ1-1; no firm D call. The length of the CDR3 is 14 residues. Germline-derived CDR1 and CDR2 are MGHRA and YSYEKL. The V gene lost 1 base and the J gene lost 0 bases, with 6 bases spanning the gap. Here the CDR3 reads CASSQVGMNTEAFF. CDR3 nucleotides: TGCGCCAGCAGCCAAGTGGGAATGAACACTGAAGCTTTCTTT.

This clonotype has ten or more counts. This chain links TRBV12-3 or TRBV12-4 with TRBJ2-2; maybe TRBD1 (5 bases). This CDR3 contains 15 residues. V lost 2 bases and J 1 base, leaving 8 bases between the germline ends. The CDR3 DNA reads TGTGCCAGCAGTTTAAGGCAGGGGAACACCGGGGAGCTGTTTTTT. Translation gives CASSLRQGNTGELFF.

The chain recombines TRBV15 with TRBJ2-5; D may be TRBD1 (5 bases). This CDR3 comprises 15 residues. V was clipped by 0 bases and J by 5 bases, with 13 bases between them. Germline values: CDR1 LNHNV, CDR2 YYDKDF (reference sequence). This CDR3 reads CATSRDRDRFETQYF. The CDR3 DNA reads as TGTGCCACCAGCAGAGATCGTGACAGATTCGAGACCCAGTACTTC.

This clonotype was counted at least ten times. V is TRBV5-1 and J is TRBJ1-2, with D maybe TRBD1 (5 bases). V lost 0 bases and J lost 4, with 7 bases in between. Germline V gene data show CDR1 as SGHRS and CDR2 as YFSETQ. This CDR3 spans 13 amino acids. Here the CDR3 reads CASSLADSYGYTF. The CDR3 region has the DNA TGCGCCAGCAGCTTGGCCGACAGCTATGGCTACACCTTC.

This clonotype was seen at least ten times. CDR3: CASSYSGGAYNEQFF. The DNA for the CDR3 is TGCGCCAGCAGCTATAGCGGGGGAGCCTACAATGAGCAGTTCTTC. The chain employs TRBV5-1 and TRBJ2-1, with 9 bases that match TRBD2. The CDR3 is made up of 15 amino acids. Germline V lookup: CDR1 SGHRS, CDR2 YFSETQ. Losses at the gene ends were 3 bases for V and 2 bases for J; bases not matched to a gene: 3.

This clonotype was seen only a few times. This chain joins TRBV7-6 and TRBJ2-1; TRBD2 agrees at 11 bases. CDR3 length: 15 amino acids. J was trimmed by 3 bases and V by 3 bases; bases with no gene match: 1. CDR1 and CDR2 from the germline V gene are SGHVS and FNYEAQ. The CDR3 sequence is CASSFSGGDYNEQFF. CDR3 coding DNA: TGTGCCAGCAGCTTTAGCGGGGGGGACTACAATGAGCAGTTCTTC.

This clonotype was detected a few times. The V and J genes are TRBV3-1 and TRBJ1-1; TRBD1 might be the D (6 bases). The CDR3 is 15 amino acids. Germline V gene lookup returns CDR1 LGHDT and CDR2 YNNKEL (reference sequence). V lost 0 bases and J lost 5, with 13 bases in between. CDR3 coding DNA: TGTGCCAGCAGCCAAGATAGAGGGGGGCTTACTGAAGCTTTCTTT. Translation gives CASSQDRGGLTEAFF.

This clonotype has ten or more counts. The chain joins TRBV18 to TRBJ2-1; possible D gene TRBD1, 6 bases. Trimming removed 8 bases at V and 1 base at J, with 15 bases between. Germline V gene sequence: CDR1 KGHSH, CDR2 LQKENI. CDR3 length: 15 amino acids. The CDR3 here is CASADQGWSYNEQFF. CDR3 bases: TGTGCCAGCGCAGACCAGGGGTGGTCCTACAATGAGCAGTTCTTC.

This clonotype was counted at least ten times. The chain has TRBV29-1 and TRBJ2-7, with 7 bases aligning to TRBD2. This CDR3 region has 14 residues. Germline CDR1 reads SQVTM; CDR2 reads ANQGSEA. J was trimmed by 6 bases and V by 4 bases; bases with no gene match: 12. CDR3 sequence: CSVGEGLGLAEQYF. The CDR3 DNA is TGCAGCGTTGGGGAGGGGCTGGGCCTGGCCGAGCAGTACTTC.

This clonotype has only a few counts. The chain couples TRBV5-1 to TRBJ2-5; TRBD2 matches at 8 bases. The CDR3 covers 16 residues. Germline CDR1 reads SGHRS; CDR2 reads YFSETQ. Unmatched junction bases numbered 6, after V lost 0 bases and J lost 2 bases. CDR3: CASSLAGAGGQETQYF. CDR3 bases: TGCGCCAGCAGCTTGGCCGGGGCGGGGGGTCAAGAGACCCAGTACTTC.

The table lists this clonotype with many counts. The chain combines TRBV5-6 with TRBJ2-3; D uncertain. V lost 3 bases and J lost 2, with 10 bases in between. The CDR3 covers 14 residues. CDR1 is SGHDT, CDR2 YYEEEE, per germline. CDR3 residues: CASSSGISTDTQYF. In DNA form, the CDR3 reads TGTGCCAGCAGCTCTGGCATCTCCACAGATACGCAGTATTTT. Full variable domain (missing parts from reference TRBV5-6 and TRBJ2-3): DAGVTQSPTHLIKTRGQQVTLRCSPKSGHDTVSWYQQALGQGPQFIFQYYEEEERQRGNFPDRFSGHQFPNYSSELNVNALLLGDSALYLCASSSGISTDTQYFGPGTRLTVL.

This clonotype has more than one count but fewer than ten. This rearrangement joins TRBV7-9 to TRBJ1-5; D might be TRBD1 (6 bases). The CDR3 loop spans 13 amino acids. V dropped 1 base and J dropped 6 bases, with 7 bases sitting between them. Germline V gene data show CDR1 as SEHNR and CDR2 as FQNEAQ (reference sequence). For the CDR3, the DNA is TGTGCCAGCAGCTTAGAGGGGGGTCAGCCCCAGCATTTT. Protein sequence: CASSLEGGQPQHF.

The V gene is TRBV3-1, the J gene TRBJ1-6; maybe TRBD1 (6 bases). The germline V gene encodes CDR1 LGHDT and CDR2 YNNKEL (reference sequence). The V end was cut by 0 bases, the J end by 7 bases, with 22 bases between. There are 19 residues in the CDR3. The CDR3 is CASSQDRIRGALTNSPLHF. The CDR3 DNA follows: TGTGCCAGCAGCCAAGATCGAATCCGGGGGGCCCTTACCAATTCACCCCTCCACTTT.

This clonotype was seen a few times. The chain is built from TRBV6-1 and TRBJ2-1; D ambiguous. CDR3 length equals 13 residues. Germline CDR1 MNHNS, CDR2 SASEGT. Between the trimmed V and J ends, which lost 5 bases and 3 bases, there was a span of 8 bases. The CDR3 DNA reads as TGTGCCAGCAGTAAAACTATCTACAATGAGCAGTTCTTC. Translating it yields CASSKTIYNEQFF.

This clonotype was recorded many times. The chain carries TRBV20-1 and TRBJ2-1; the match to TRBD2 covers 9 bases. CDR1 and CDR2 (germline): DFQATT, SNEGSKA (reference sequence). The CDR3 totals 15 residues. Unmatched junction bases numbered 11, after V lost 7 bases and J lost 4 bases. CDR3 coding DNA: TGCAGTGTCGCGGACCGACTAGCGGCTTACAATGAGCAGTTCTTC. Its translation is CSVADRLAAYNEQFF.